Shown below are 20 T cell receptor beta chains from a single sample sequenced in a study of T-cell memory formation after mild COVID-19. TCRdb re-called the 5' RACE reads through MiXCR, storing one row per CDR3 protein. The sample holds fewer than 650,000 distinct CDR3 sequences, about 20% seen once. Input material: PBMCs or a T cell subset sorted from them (not recorded which). The receptor set was obtained from an adult woman who had mild COVID-19 (a few samples of this study predate the infection). Cell type and time point are not known.

The rearrangement joins TRBV7-9 to TRBJ2-1, with D unclear. The CDR3 spans 15 residues. V was trimmed by 8 bases and J by 4 bases, leaving 18 bases between them. The germline gives CDR1 SEHNR, CDR2 FQNEAQ (reference sequence). CDR3 coding DNA: TGTGCCAGCGGTACCTTAGGAGATCCTTACAATGAGCAGTTCTTC. This gives the protein CASGTLGDPYNEQFF.

This clonotype was counted a few times. The gene calls are TRBV7-6 and TRBJ2-5; 12 bases fit TRBD2. Per the germline V gene, CDR1 is SGHVS and CDR2 is FNYEAQ. This CDR3 has 15 amino acids. V lost 4 bases and J lost 4; bases outside the gene matches: 4. CDR3 DNA: TGTGCCAGCAGCTCTAGCGGGGGGGCTGGAGAGACCCAGTACTTC. Protein sequence: CASSSSGGAGETQYF.

This chain joins TRBV20-1 and TRBJ2-7, with D maybe TRBD1 (5 bases). V lost 5 bases and J lost 7, with 18 bases in between. CDR3 length: 13 amino acids. The germline V gene has CDR1 DFQATT and CDR2 SNEGSKA (reference sequence). The CDR3 loop is CSASTDAGREQYF. The CDR3 region has the DNA TGCAGTGCTTCGACAGACGCCGGGCGGGAGCAGTACTTC.

The V gene is TRBV18, the J gene TRBJ1-2, with TRBD1 matching 10 bases. The CDR3 has 17 residues. J was trimmed by 2 bases and V by 8 bases; bases with no gene match: 14. CDR1 is KGHSH and CDR2 is LQKENI in the germline V gene. CDR3 residues: CASRPTGQGMGNYGYTF. CDR3 sequence (DNA): TGTGCCAGCCGACCCACGGGACAGGGGATGGGGAACTATGGCTACACCTTC.

This clonotype was counted at least ten times. This sequence joins TRBV5-6 and TRBJ2-3, with D unresolved. Germline V lookup: CDR1 SGHDT, CDR2 YYEEEE. The CDR3 extends over 13 amino acids. Trimming left V 5 bases short and J 3 bases short, with 10 bases between. The CDR3 nucleotides read TGTGCCAGCAGGCCGGTTCAGACAGATACGCAGTATTTT. Its translation is CASRPVQTDTQYF.

The chain employs TRBV19 and TRBJ1-2; TRBD1 is a possible D gene (5 bases). CDR3 length equals 15 residues. V lost 4 bases, J lost 4 bases, and 16 bases lay in between. CDR1 LNHDA and CDR2 SQIVND come from the germline V gene (reference sequence). The CDR3 DNA is TGTGCCAGTAGTACGCAGCCCGCCGGGACCTATGGCTACACCTTC. This encodes CASSTQPAGTYGYTF.

This clonotype has a count of ten or more. This chain's CDR3 is CASSISTDTQYF. The CDR3 DNA reads as TGTGCCAGCAGCATTAGCACAGATACGCAGTATTTT. The chain uses TRBV18 and TRBJ2-3; D gene uncertain. V lost 8 bases and J lost 0, with 6 bases in between. The length of the CDR3 is 12 residues. Germline V gene data show CDR1 as KGHSH and CDR2 as LQKENI.

The chain combines TRBV12-3 or TRBV12-4 with TRBJ1-5, with 11 bases that match TRBD1. This CDR3 is built from 16 residues. V was pared by 5 bases and J by 5 bases, with 8 bases of the junction left unmatched. CDR3 nucleotides: TGTGCCAGCAGTCCACGGGACAGGGGGACCCATCAGCCCCAGCATTTT. Translating gives CASSPRDRGTHQPQHF.

The chain couples TRBV15 to TRBJ2-3, with D perhaps matching TRBD1 (6 bases). The V gene lost 9 bases and the J gene lost 5 bases, with 15 bases spanning the gap. This CDR3 spans 13 amino acids. Germline V gene sequence: CDR1 LNHNV, CDR2 YYDKDF (reference sequence). As DNA, the CDR3 is TGTGCCACGGGGGCCGGGGACGGAGATACGCAGTATTTT. As protein: CATGAGDGDTQYF.

This clonotype was counted many times. One junction end does not reproduce the germline sequence, and a read error may be involved. The chain couples TRBV12-3 or TRBV12-4 to TRBJ2-7; 12 bases map to TRBD2. The CDR3 consists of 14 residues. CDR3: CASSLAGGSYEQYF. The CDR3 DNA follows: TGTGCCAGCAGTCTAGCGGGGGGGTCCTACGAGCAGTACTTC.

This clonotype was picked up a small number of times. The chain couples TRBV7-9 to TRBJ1-2; 8 bases line up with TRBD1. This CDR3 is 15 amino acids long. Germline CDR1 SEHNR, CDR2 FQNEAQ (reference sequence). V was pared by 4 bases and J by 1 base, with 5 bases of the junction left unmatched. The CDR3 DNA reads as TGTGCCAGCAGCTCACGGGACAGGAGTAACTATGGCTACACCTTC. Protein sequence: CASSSRDRSNYGYTF.

The chain recombines TRBV7-9 with TRBJ2-1; D is undetermined. The V gene's germline CDR1 is SEHNR and CDR2 FQNEAQ (reference sequence). This CDR3 is 16 amino acids long. V lost 6 bases and J 0 bases, leaving 15 bases between the germline ends. CDR3: CASSLQTKSSYNEQFF. For the CDR3, the DNA is TGTGCCAGCAGTTTACAGACAAAGAGCTCCTACAATGAGCAGTTCTTC. Based on the CDR3 plus reference TRBV7-9 and TRBJ2-1, the full variable domain is DTGVSQNPRHKITKRGQNVTFRCDPISEHNRLYWYRQTLGQGPEFLTYFQNEAQLEKSRLLSDRFSAERPKGSFSTLEIQRTEQGDSAMYLCASSLQTKSSYNEQFFGPGTRLTVL.

The chain is built from TRBV11-2 and TRBJ2-1, with a weak D call TRBD2 (6 bases). This CDR3 has 16 residues. V lost 2 bases to trimming and J lost 3 bases, with 14 bases between them. From germline, CDR1 is SGHAT and CDR2 FQNNGV. CDR3 amino acids: CASSLKTGADYNEQFF. CDR3 nucleotide sequence: TGTGCCAGCAGCTTAAAAACGGGAGCGGACTACAATGAGCAGTTCTTC.

This clonotype was detected only a few times. The chain is built from TRBV4-1 and TRBJ1-3; D gene unclear. The CDR3 length is 15 residues. The germline V and J ends were trimmed by 1 base and 0 bases, with 7 bases remaining between them. Looked up from germline, CDR1 is MGHRA and CDR2 is YSYEKL. The CDR3 DNA reads TGCGCCAGCAGCCAAGCGGTAGGCTCTGGAAACACCATATATTTT. Translating it yields CASSQAVGSGNTIYF.

In this sample, this clonotype turned up a few times. The chain recombines TRBV4-1 with TRBJ2-5; D may match TRBD1 or TRBD2 (5 bases each). Germline loops: CDR1 MGHRA, CDR2 YSYEKL. Between the trimmed V and J ends, which lost 6 bases and 3 bases, there was a span of 20 bases. The CDR3 loop spans 16 amino acids. CDR3 in amino acids: CASRSLSGRAKETQYF. CDR3 bases: TGCGCCAGCAGATCCCTATCGGGGCGGGCCAAAGAGACCCAGTACTTC.

This chain connects TRBV5-1 to TRBJ2-1; D is perhaps TRBD1 (5 bases). The germline V and J ends were trimmed by 2 bases and 4 bases, with 16 bases remaining between them. This CDR3 is built from 16 residues. Germline-derived CDR1 and CDR2 are SGHRS and YFSETQ. The CDR3 nucleotides are TGCGCCAGCAGCTTCACCCCAGGGATGGGGTACAATGAGCAGTTCTTC. It encodes CASSFTPGMGYNEQFF.

This clonotype was found a few times. V gene TRBV12-3 or TRBV12-4 combines with J gene TRBJ1-5; 8 positions match TRBD1. Trimming cost V 0 bases and J 6 bases; bases outside gene matches: 1. The CDR3 is 14 amino acids. The CDR3 protein is CASSLADRGQPQHF. The CDR3 coding sequence is TGTGCCAGCAGTTTAGCCGACAGGGGTCAGCCCCAGCATTTT.

This clonotype has only a few counts. The chain combines TRBV10-3 with TRBJ1-3; TRBD1 matches at 8 bases. J gave up 4 bases and V 6 bases, and 2 bases lay outside the gene matches. Germline V CDR1 and CDR2: ENHRY, SYGVKD. This CDR3 comprises 13 residues. Here the CDR3 DNA reads TGTGCCATCAGCGACAGGGGCGGAAACACCATATATTTT. It translates to CAISDRGGNTIYF.

This clonotype was seen only a few times. J is TRBJ2-7 and V is TRBV28; unclear D gene. Trimming took off 8 bases at V and 2 bases at J, with 19 bases between the two ends. Germline-derived CDR1 and CDR2 are MDHEN and SYDVKM. CDR3 size: 15 residues. CDR3 amino acids: CASSSPGINTYEQYF. DNA for the CDR3: TGTGCCAGCTCTTCTCCAGGAATAAACACCTACGAGCAGTACTTC.

As concerns this clonotype: An end of the junction does not agree with germline; a read error may underlie this. The chain joins TRBV12-3 or TRBV12-4 to TRBJ1-5; no reliable D call. The CDR3 totals 13 residues. In DNA, the CDR3 is TGTGCCAGCACCCCAGGAGGGAATCAGCCTCAGCATTTT. Its protein product is CASTPGGNQPQHF.